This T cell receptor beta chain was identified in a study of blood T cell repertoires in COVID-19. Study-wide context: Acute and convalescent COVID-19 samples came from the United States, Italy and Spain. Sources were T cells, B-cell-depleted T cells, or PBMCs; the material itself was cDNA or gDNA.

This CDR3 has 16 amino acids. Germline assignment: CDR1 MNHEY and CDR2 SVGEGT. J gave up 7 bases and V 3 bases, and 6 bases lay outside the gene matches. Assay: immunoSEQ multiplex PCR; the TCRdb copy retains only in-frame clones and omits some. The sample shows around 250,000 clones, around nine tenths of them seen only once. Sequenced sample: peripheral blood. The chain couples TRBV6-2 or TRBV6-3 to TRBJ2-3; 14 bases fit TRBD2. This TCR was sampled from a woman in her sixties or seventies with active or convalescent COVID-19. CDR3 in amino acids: CASSYFGTSGGNTQYF. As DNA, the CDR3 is TGTGCCAGCAGTTATTTCGGGACTAGCGGGGGAAATACGCAGTATTTT.